This TCR beta chain was observed in a study of blood T cell repertoires in COVID-19. Here immunoSEQ multiplex PCR was the method, and the copy in TCRdb shows in-frame clones only, minus some. The profile covers about 98,000 clones, with roughly 86% appearing a single time and approximately 10% taken by the ten largest. This TCR was recovered from a man aged 50 or older with acute or convalescent COVID-19. The sample consisted of peripheral blood.

CDR3: CASSASRVGETQYF. In nucleotides, the CDR3 is TGTGCCAGCAGCGCCTCCCGGGTCGGGGAGACCCAGTACTTC. The genes are TRBV7-8 and TRBJ2-5; D not resolved. Germline CDR1 SGHVS, CDR2 FQNEAQ. CDR3 length equals 14 residues. V was cut by 5 bases and J by 5 bases, with 15 bases left in between.